This note documents a single TCR beta chain sequence. This sample is drawn from a study of blood T cell repertoires in COVID-19. Study-level information: Material from acute and convalescent COVID-19 was sourced from the United States, Italy and Spain.

Original processing methods: Cell counts per sample came from amplifying reference gene primers. Assay used: immunoSEQ multiplex PCR; TCRdb lists only in-frame clones, some missing. D and trimming were read from the DNA, whereas the V and J calls and clone size are those reported in that table. This table holds nearly 350,000 clones, approximately 90% found once. Sequenced input: peripheral blood. This sequence was found in a woman aged 18-30 years who had recovered from COVID-19.

As DNA, the CDR3 is TGTGCCAGCAGCGTTTACCTAGGCGGGGAGCTGTTTTTT. This sequence encodes CASSVYLGGELFF. The rearrangement links TRBV9 to TRBJ2-2; no firm D call. V lost 2 bases to trimming and J lost 7 bases, with 9 bases between them. This CDR3 region has 13 residues. Germline V gene sequence: CDR1 SGDLS, CDR2 YYNGEE.